These T cell receptor beta chains were read from a single sample in a study of beta chain features in type 1 diabetes. Data came from immunoSEQ multiplex PCR; TCRdb stores just in-frame clones and leaves some out. The data hold 250,000 to 350,000 clones, with 13% to 15% observed a single time. Sequenced: central memory CD4+ T cells from blood. These receptors came from a man in his thirties or forties in good health. Each CDR3 is given with its conserved first and last residue. Fields, in order: clone size, J gene, V gene, D gene, CDR3 protein, CDR3 DNA. A D gene is named only where the DNA matches it firmly. Rows give clone size only sometimes, using once, few, many, or a class for an expanded clone.

>few|TRBJ1-2|TRBV6-5|TRBD1
CASSRDRGSGGYTF
TGTGCCAGCAGCCGGGACAGGGGATCGGGCGGCTACACCTTC
>-|TRBJ2-7|TRBV5-4|-
CASSLAGVSSYEQYF
TGTGCCAGCAGCTTGGCGGGGGTTAGTTCCTACGAGCAGTACTTC
>few|TRBJ1-5|TRBV29-1|-
CSVVSGDSNQPQHF
TGCAGCGTTGTGTCAGGAGATAGCAATCAGCCCCAGCATTTT
>-|TRBJ1-1|TRBV2|-
CASSDDGNTEAFF
TGTGCCAGCAGTGATGACGGGAACACTGAAGCTTTCTTT
>few|TRBJ1-1|TRBV20-1|-
CSRKDSLKAFF
TGCAGTAGGAAGGACAGCTTAAAAGCTTTCTTT
>few|TRBJ1-2|TRBV4-2|-
CASSQEALAAGYTF
TGTGCCAGCAGCCAAGAAGCTCTAGCGGCAGGCTACACCTTC
>few|TRBJ2-6|TRBV5-4|-
CASSNRAVSGANVLTF
TGTGCCAGCAGCAACCGGGCCGTCTCTGGGGCCAACGTCCTGACTTTC
>few|TRBJ2-3|TRBV27|-
CASSLRRDADTQYF
TGTGCCAGCAGTTTACGGAGGGACGCAGATACGCAGTATTTT
>-|TRBJ2-1|TRBV6-6|-
CASSQGNNEQFF
TGTGCCAGCAGTCAGGGGAACAATGAGCAGTTCTTC
>many|TRBJ1-1|TRBV25-1|-
CASPYDRRFNTEAFF
TGTGCCAGCCCCTATGACAGGCGGTTCAACACTGAAGCTTTCTTT
>few|TRBJ2-4|TRBV15|TRBD2
CATSSARLAGGKRENIQYF
TGTGCCACCAGCAGCGCCCGACTAGCGGGAGGGAAGAGGGAAAACATTCAGTACTTC
>once|TRBJ2-1|TRBV4-1|TRBD1
CASSHAGTGYVDEQFF
TGCGCCAGCAGCCATGCCGGGACAGGGTATGTAGACGAGCAGTTCTTC
>-|TRBJ2-3|TRBV5-4|TRBD2
CASSPGLAGVRDTQYF
TGTGCCAGCAGCCCGGGACTAGCGGGAGTTAGGGATACGCAGTATTTT
>few|TRBJ2-5|TRBV7-7|TRBD2
CASSSGTSGRLGTQYF
TGTGCCAGCAGCTCTGGGACTAGCGGGAGGCTGGGGACCCAGTACTTC
>few|TRBJ1-2|TRBV7-8|-
CASSLEGWTAANYGYTF
TGTGCCAGCAGCTTAGAGGGATGGACAGCGGCTAACTATGGCTACACCTTC
>-|TRBJ2-7|TRBV29-1|-
CSVGESYEQYF
TGCAGCGTTGGAGAATCCTACGAGCAGTACTTC
>-|TRBJ2-1|TRBV7-6|-
CASSLTNEQFF
TGTGCCAGCAGCTTAACGAATGAGCAGTTCTTC
>few|TRBJ2-5|TRBV7-7|-
CASSQGGAETQYF
TGTGCCAGCAGCCAAGGAGGGGCAGAGACCCAGTACTTC
>-|TRBJ2-3|TRBV7-7|TRBD1
CASSSTGGGDTQYF
TGTGCCAGCAGCTCGACAGGGGGAGGAGATACGCAGTATTTT
>few|TRBJ2-5|TRBV7-2|TRBD2
CASSVRTSGGAETQYF
TGTGCCAGCAGCGTTAGGACTAGCGGGGGGGCGGAGACCCAGTACTTC
>-|TRBJ1-5|TRBV2|TRBD1
CASTLDRGDNQPQHF
TGTGCCAGCACATTGGACAGGGGGGATAATCAGCCCCAGCATTTT
>-|TRBJ2-2|TRBV10-2|-
CASRGGFGPTGELFF
TGCGCCAGCCGAGGCGGGTTCGGTCCCACCGGGGAGCTGTTTTTT
>few|TRBJ2-2|TRBV7-7|-
CASSLAAQGTGELFF
TGTGCCAGCAGCTTAGCGGCCCAGGGGACCGGGGAGCTGTTTTTT
>few|TRBJ2-3|TRBV19|-
CASSTQGGEADTQYF
TGTGCCAGTAGTACGCAGGGGGGAGAGGCAGATACGCAGTATTTT
>-|TRBJ1-5|TRBV19|-
CASSPSGPRGGSNQPQHF
TGTGCCAGTAGCCCCTCCGGCCCCAGGGGAGGTAGCAATCAGCCCCAGCATTTT
>-|TRBJ2-7|TRBV7-9|-
CASSSTFGSYEQYF
TGTGCCAGCAGCTCAACCTTCGGGAGCTACGAGCAGTACTTC
>-|TRBJ2-7|TRBV7-9|TRBD1
CASSPKTGSSYEQYF
TGTGCCAGCAGCCCTAAGACAGGGTCCTCCTACGAGCAGTACTTC
>-|TRBJ1-2|TRBV6-5|-
CASRPGQYYGYTF
TGTGCCAGCAGACCCGGACAGTACTATGGCTACACCTTC
>-|TRBJ2-5|TRBV7-3|TRBD1
CASSPRGFETQYF
TGTGCCAGCAGCCCCAGGGGGTTTGAGACCCAGTACTTC
>few|TRBJ2-1|TRBV18|-
CASSPKAVHEQFF
TGTGCCAGCTCCCCTAAGGCGGTCCATGAGCAGTTCTTC
>many|TRBJ1-1|TRBV11-3|TRBD1
CASSSPRGVEAFF
TGTGCCAGCAGCTCTCCCAGGGGGGTTGAAGCTTTCTTT
>-|TRBJ2-3|TRBV6-6|-
CASSRQPDTQYF
TGTGCCAGCAGTCGACAGCCAGATACGCAGTATTTT
>few|TRBJ2-1|TRBV25-1|-
CASSGGQGVGHEQFF
TGTGCCAGCAGCGGGGGCCAGGGGGTAGGGCATGAGCAGTTCTTC
>few|TRBJ2-2|TRBV7-3|-
CASSLRDNLEGGELFF
TGTGCCAGCAGCCTAAGGGACAACTTAGAGGGCGGGGAGCTGTTTTTT
>many|TRBJ2-3|TRBV27|TRBD1
CASGMGQGTDTQYF
TGTGCCAGCGGAATGGGACAGGGTACGGATACGCAGTATTTT
>-|TRBJ2-7|TRBV2|-
CASSKSGKAVLEQYF
TGTGCCAGCAGTAAGAGTGGGAAGGCCGTACTCGAGCAGTACTTC
>-|TRBJ1-2|TRBV6-5|TRBD1
CASSSPRDRTRTF
TGTGCCAGCAGTTCCCCCCGGGACAGGACCAGAACCTTC
>-|TRBJ1-2|TRBV27|-
CASSVGEGTIYGYTF
TGTGCCAGCAGTGTTGGAGAAGGGACTATATATGGCTACACCTTC
>-|TRBJ1-6|TRBV11-2|-
CASTLGGGTFRDSPLHF
TGTGCCAGCACCTTAGGGGGGGGAACCTTTCGGGACTCACCCCTCCACTTT
>few|TRBJ1-5|TRBV10-3|-
CAISGPLQPQHF
TGTGCCATCAGTGGCCCACTTCAGCCCCAGCATTTT
>-|TRBJ1-4|TRBV7-9|-
CASSPGGGANEKLFF
TGTGCCAGCAGCCCGGGTGGGGGTGCTAATGAAAAACTGTTTTTT
>few|TRBJ1-1|TRBV2|TRBD1
CASRPMTGMGTEAFF
TGTGCCAGCAGACCAATGACAGGGATGGGAACTGAAGCTTTCTTT
>few|TRBJ1-3|TRBV7-8|-
CASSGLGQISGNTIYF
TGTGCCAGCAGCGGTCTGGGACAAATCTCTGGAAACACCATATATTTT
>few|TRBJ2-5|TRBV5-4|-
CASSRRGYQETQYF
TGTGCCAGCAGCCGCCGGGGATATCAAGAGACCCAGTACTTC
>few|TRBJ1-2|TRBV9|-
CASSVDDRPNYGYTF
TGTGCCAGCAGCGTAGATGACAGACCTAACTATGGCTACACCTTC
>few|TRBJ1-1|TRBV28|-
CASINNGVLNTEAFF
TGTGCCAGCATCAATAATGGGGTATTGAACACTGAAGCTTTCTTT
>-|TRBJ2-4|TRBV10-1|-
CASSGHKLAKNIQYF
TGCGCCAGCAGTGGTCACAAGCTAGCCAAAAACATTCAGTACTTC
>-|TRBJ2-1|TRBV7-9|TRBD2
CASRDTSGRANEQFF
TGTGCCAGCAGGGATACTAGCGGGAGGGCGAATGAGCAGTTCTTC
>-|TRBJ2-5|TRBV7-9|-
CASSLSLGGGGQETQYF
TGTGCCAGCAGCTTAAGCCTAGGGGGTGGCGGCCAAGAGACCCAGTACTTC
>-|TRBJ2-3|TRBV5-6|TRBD2
CASSSFLAGYTDTQYF
TGTGCCAGCAGCTCGTTCCTAGCGGGGTACACAGATACGCAGTATTTT
>-|TRBJ1-1|TRBV6-6|TRBD1
CASSGPGTENTEAFF
TGTGCCAGCAGTGGCCCCGGGACAGAGAACACTGAAGCTTTCTTT
>-|TRBJ2-1|TRBV11-2|-
CASSLAMASEQFF
TGTGCCAGCAGCTTAGCCATGGCTTCCGAGCAGTTCTTC
>few|TRBJ2-7|TRBV5-5|TRBD1
CASSLSRTGDEQYF
TGTGCCAGCAGCTTATCCCGGACAGGGGACGAGCAGTACTTC
>few|TRBJ2-5|TRBV7-2|TRBD1
CASSLSTGGGETQYF
TGTGCCAGCAGCTTATCCACAGGGGGTGGAGAGACCCAGTACTTC
>-|TRBJ1-4|TRBV6-1|TRBD1
CASSDGLLGTVAKLFF
TGTGCCAGCAGTGATGGGCTTTTAGGGACAGTCGCGAAACTGTTTTTT
>-|TRBJ2-2|TRBV19|TRBD1
CASRPGQGAHTGELFF
TGTGCCAGTAGACCGGGACAGGGGGCGCATACCGGGGAGCTGTTTTTT